These 20 T cell receptor beta chains were all obtained from the same sample, sequenced in a study of blood T cells in healthy people across ages. For the second PCR, which ran for about 6 to 11 cycles, a sample-barcoded 5' primer and a J-beta primer mix were used. TCRdb reanalysed the 5' RACE reads using MiXCR and keeps one entry per CDR3 protein. The sample yields 380,000 or so distinct CDR3 sequences, about 49% seen once. The sequenced sample consisted of blood. The receptors stem from a man aged 60 to 69 in good health.

The chain links TRBV20-1 to TRBJ2-2, with TRBD2 matching over 11 bases. CDR3 length: 15 residues. Trimming removed 6 bases from V and 4 bases from J; junction bases left unmatched: 7. Germline loops: CDR1 DFQATT, CDR2 SNEGSKA (reference sequence). CDR3 amino acids: CSAPGTSGSTGELFF. In DNA form, the CDR3 reads TGCAGTGCCCCTGGTACTAGCGGGAGCACCGGGGAGCTGTTTTTT.

The gene calls are TRBV28 and TRBJ2-4, with D tentatively TRBD1 (6 bases). Germline CDR1 reads MDHEN; CDR2 reads SYDVKM. The CDR3 covers 12 residues. The V end lost 9 bases, the J end lost 14 bases, and 20 bases lay between the germline ends. Here the CDR3 reads CASSLLTGREYF. CDR3 in DNA: TGTGCCAGTAGTCTGTTGACAGGTAGAGAGTACTTC.

The chain joins TRBV2 to TRBJ2-3; 7 positions agree with TRBD1. The V and J ends lost 5 bases and 8 bases, in that order; junction bases with no gene match: 4. Germline V gene data show CDR1 as SNHLY and CDR2 as FYNNEI. This CDR3 has 12 residues. CDR3 nucleotides: TGTGCCAGCAGTTTAAGACAGGGTACGCAGTATTTT. It yields the protein CASSLRQGTQYF.

In the case of this clonotype: At one of its ends the junction is not consistent with the germline gene, which may arise from a read error. CDR3 sequence (DNA): TGCGCCAGCAGCCCGCAAGCCCCCCAGGCGGGAGGTACGCAGTATTTT. This encodes CASSPQAPQAGGTQYF. The V and J genes are TRBV12-3 or TRBV12-4 and TRBJ2-3; 8 positions agree with TRBD2. The CDR3 is 16 residues long.

This clonotype was observed a single time. The chain couples TRBV7-3 to TRBJ1-2, with TRBD1 matching over 8 bases. The CDR3 has 14 residues. Germline CDR1 reads SGHTA; CDR2 reads FQGTGA. V dropped 4 bases and J dropped 3; count of bases not matched to a gene: 4. CDR3 nucleotides: TGTGCCAGCAGCTCATCAGGGGGCGACTATGGCTACACCTTC. It codes for CASSSSGGDYGYTF.

The V and J genes are TRBV20-1 and TRBJ2-3; 7 bases line up with TRBD1. CDR3 length: 18 residues. Germline trimming cut 3 bases from V and 0 bases from J; bases unmatched to any gene: 15. Germline-derived CDR1 and CDR2 are DFQATT and SNEGSKA (reference sequence). CDR3 coding DNA: TGCAGTGCTAGGGTCCTCCCAAGGACAGGATCTAGCACAGATACGCAGTATTTT. This gives the protein CSARVLPRTGSSTDTQYF.

The V gene is TRBV11-2, the J gene TRBJ1-2; 8 nucleotides agree with TRBD1. This CDR3 comprises 15 residues. The ends lost 6 bases at V and 4 bases at J; junction bases unmatched: 10. The germline gives CDR1 SGHAT, CDR2 FQNNGV. For the CDR3, the DNA is TGTGCCAGCAGGCAACCGGGACAGGCGATCTATGGCTACACCTTC. Protein product: CASRQPGQAIYGYTF.

The V and J genes are TRBV6-4 and TRBJ2-1; 12 bases line up with TRBD2. The junction had 7 bases not matched to a gene; V was cut back by 1 base and J by 9 bases. The germline gives CDR1 MRHNA, CDR2 SNTAGT. This CDR3 region has 16 residues. The CDR3 spells CASSDWSSGGAGEQFF. The CDR3 DNA is TGTGCCAGCAGTGACTGGTCTAGCGGGGGGGCTGGTGAGCAGTTCTTC.

This chain links TRBV6-6 with TRBJ2-5, with no clear D. The DNA matches TRBJ2-7 better at its end, which makes the J call doubtful. Germline V gene data show CDR1 as MNHNY and CDR2 as SVGAGI (reference sequence). This CDR3 is 14 amino acids long. This CDR3 reads CASTESVISYEQYF. As DNA, the CDR3 is TGTGCCAGCACCGAATCGGTTATCTCCTACGAGCAGTACTTC.

The rearrangement links TRBV3-1 to TRBJ1-5, with D tentatively TRBD1 (6 bases). Germline-derived CDR1 and CDR2 are LGHDT and YNNKEL (reference sequence). The length of the CDR3 is 14 residues. V was trimmed by 6 bases and J by 7 bases, leaving 16 bases between them. In DNA, the CDR3 is TGTGCCAGCAGTCCAAAGTACAGGGACCAGCCCCAGCATTTT. Residues: CASSPKYRDQPQHF.

The chain uses TRBV20-1 and TRBJ1-2; D is unresolved. Germline lookup yields CDR1 DFQATT and CDR2 SNEGSKA (reference sequence). This CDR3 comprises 13 residues. V dropped 6 bases and J dropped 0 bases, with 11 bases sitting between them. CDR3 bases: TGCAGTGCCCTGGATACGTCTAACTATGGCTACACCTTC. This encodes CSALDTSNYGYTF.

Ten or more counts support this clonotype. This chain uses TRBV6-5 with TRBJ2-5; possibly TRBD1 or TRBD2 for D (6 bases each). Per the germline V gene, CDR1 is MNHEY and CDR2 is SVGAGI. V lost 2 bases, J lost 5 bases, and 24 bases lay in between. This CDR3 contains 18 residues. The chain's CDR3 is CASSYVSAIGGRTETQYF. CDR3 nucleotide sequence: TGTGCCAGCAGTTACGTCTCCGCGATTGGGGGGCGGACGGAGACCCAGTACTTC.

V usage is TRBV7-9 and J usage is TRBJ1-2; D unresolved. The CDR3 is 14 residues long. V was cut by 2 bases and J by 6 bases, with 13 bases left in between. Germline loops: CDR1 SEHNR, CDR2 FQNEAQ (reference sequence). CDR3 sequence reads: CASSLPVAEDGYTF. The CDR3 DNA reads TGTGCCAGCAGCTTACCCGTGGCAGAGGATGGCTACACCTTC.

As concerns this clonotype: One junction end disagrees with the germline gene, perhaps due to a read error. The V and J genes are TRBV18 and TRBJ1-6; the D is unclear. Germline CDR1 is KGHSH and CDR2 is LQKENI. The CDR3 covers 14 residues. For the CDR3, the DNA is TGTGCCAGCTCACGAGAGGCCACGGGGTCACCCCCCCACTTT. Translating gives CASSREATGSPPHF.

The chain joins TRBV7-9 to TRBJ1-4; possible D gene TRBD1, 6 bases. The CDR3 length is 15 residues. Germline V lookup: CDR1 SEHNR, CDR2 FQNEAQ (reference sequence). V dropped 5 bases and J dropped 5 bases, with 15 bases sitting between them. Here the CDR3 reads CASSRGDTQNEKLFF. The CDR3 DNA follows: TGTGCCAGCAGCCGAGGGGACACCCAGAATGAAAAACTGTTTTTT.

This clonotype was seen a few times. One junction end does not reproduce the germline sequence, and a read error may be involved. The chain couples TRBV12-3 or TRBV12-4 to TRBJ2-3; the D gene is possibly TRBD2 (6 bases). The CDR3 is 16 residues long. The CDR3 DNA follows: TGTGCCAGCAGGACTAGTGGGAGAACGAGCACAGATGCGCAGTATTTT. It yields the protein CASRTSGRTSTDAQYF.

This clonotype has just a few counts. The chain couples TRBV7-9 to TRBJ2-5, with 8 bases identical to TRBD2. Looked up from germline, CDR1 is SEHNR and CDR2 is FQNEAQ (reference sequence). Trimming cost V 1 base and J 0 bases; bases outside gene matches: 1. The CDR3 consists of 15 residues. The CDR3 protein is CASSLGGLDQETQYF. The CDR3 DNA is TGTGCCAGCAGCTTAGGGGGACTAGACCAAGAGACCCAGTACTTC.

This clonotype was counted many times. This chain joins TRBV4-3 and TRBJ2-7; D is possibly TRBD2 (5 bases). V lost 0 bases and J 3 bases, leaving 12 bases between the germline ends. The length of the CDR3 is 15 residues. Germline V gene lookup returns CDR1 LGHNA and CDR2 YSLEER. The CDR3 region is CASSQEYGGIYEQYF. Here the CDR3 DNA reads TGCGCCAGCAGCCAAGAGTACGGAGGTATCTACGAGCAGTACTTC.

The chain carries TRBV28 and TRBJ2-7, with D possibly matching TRBD1 (5 bases). The V end was cut by 10 bases, the J end by 4 bases, with 20 bases between. The CDR3 is 14 amino acids. The germline V gene has CDR1 MDHEN and CDR2 SYDVKM. The CDR3 coding sequence is TGTGCCACCCAGGGTGGACCCTTACTATACGAGCAGTACTTC. Translating gives CATQGGPLLYEQYF.

The chain is built from TRBV28 and TRBJ1-2, with D hard to call. This CDR3 is 15 amino acids long. V gave up 3 bases and J gave up 8 bases, with 19 bases separating them. Germline-derived CDR1 and CDR2 are MDHEN and SYDVKM. The CDR3 sequence: CASSFAPRGLLGYTF. The CDR3 nucleotides are TGTGCCAGCAGTTTTGCCCCGCGGGGATTACTGGGCTACACCTTC.